These T cell receptor beta chains were read from a single sample in a study of beta chain features in type 1 diabetes. The data were produced by immunoSEQ multiplex PCR, yet TCRdb's version contains in-frame clones alone and is incomplete. The data contain fewer than 400,000 clones, under 8.5% of them singletons. Specimen: central memory CD4+ T cells from blood. Receptor source: a woman younger than 30 in good health. Each CDR3 is given with its conserved first and last residue. The D gene is left open where the match is weak. Clone size is not always given. Where it is, it says once, few, many or a class for expanded clones.

abundance	j_gene	d_gene	v_gene	CDR3nt	CDR3aa
NA	TRBJ1-1	NA	TRBV7-9	TGTGCCAGCAGCTCCGCATTGGGGGCGAACACTGAAGCTTTCTTT	CASSSALGANTEAFF
NA	TRBJ2-7	NA	TRBV6-5	TGTGCCAGCCGACTCTCCATTTGGCTTGTAGGCGAGCAGTACTTC	CASRLSIWLVGEQYF
many	TRBJ1-3	NA	TRBV18	TGTGCCAGCTCACCACGCGGCGTCTCTGGAAACACCATATATTTT	CASSPRGVSGNTIYF
NA	TRBJ2-1	NA	TRBV4-1	TGCGCCAGCAGCCAAGGGAGTGGGACCTCCTTCAATGAGCAGTTCTTC	CASSQGSGTSFNEQFF
NA	TRBJ2-1	TRBD1	TRBV10-3	TGTGCCATCCAAGGGACAGGGAGGGGTGAGCAGTTCTTC	CAIQGTGRGEQFF
NA	TRBJ1-1	NA	TRBV7-2	TGTGCCAGCAGCTTAGTTGCAGGGGTAAACACTGAAGCTTTCTTT	CASSLVAGVNTEAFF
many	TRBJ1-2	NA	TRBV5-1	TGCGCCAGCAGCTTGGAGGGGGAAACTAACTATGGCTACACCTTC	CASSLEGETNYGYTF
NA	TRBJ2-3	NA	TRBV7-9	TGTGCCAGCAGCTGGGGAAGGGCCGGGACAGATACGCAGTATTTT	CASSWGRAGTDTQYF
few	TRBJ2-1	TRBD2	TRBV6-6	TGTGCCAGCGCGAAGGCTAGCGGGATTGTTAATGAGCAGTTCTTC	CASAKASGIVNEQFF
NA	TRBJ2-1	NA	TRBV11-1	TGTGCCAGCAGCAATAAGGCAGGACTACACTTCAATGAGCAGTTCTTC	CASSNKAGLHFNEQFF
NA	TRBJ1-4	NA	TRBV11-1	TGTGCCAGCAGCCGAAACAGGTTTGGGGAAAAACTGTTTTTT	CASSRNRFGEKLFF
many	TRBJ2-1	NA	TRBV9	TGTGCCAGCAGCGACTCACGGGCGTCAGCACCCAATGAGCAGTTCTTC	CASSDSRASAPNEQFF
NA	TRBJ1-2	TRBD1	TRBV6-5	TGTGCCAGCAGTTCGCGGACAGGGCAGACTAACTATGGCTACACCTTC	CASSSRTGQTNYGYTF
few	TRBJ2-5	NA	TRBV18	TGTGCCAGCTCACCCTCGAAGGAGACCCAGTACTTC	CASSPSKETQYF
few	TRBJ2-7	NA	TRBV28	TGTGCCAGCAGTTTAGACAGCGAGCAGTACTTC	CASSLDSEQYF
NA	TRBJ2-5	NA	TRBV7-2	TGTGCCAGCAGCTTACACCTGGAAGAGACCCAGTACTTC	CASSLHLEETQYF
NA	TRBJ2-7	TRBD1	TRBV5-1	TGCGCCAGTAACAGACAGGGCTTTGGCTACGAGCAGTACTTC	CASNRQGFGYEQYF
few	TRBJ2-4	NA	TRBV7-9	TGTGCCAGCAGTCGGGTGGAGGGAACTGACATTCAGTACTTC	CASSRVEGTDIQYF
few	TRBJ1-1	TRBD1	TRBV2	TGTGCCAGCAGTGCGGGACAGGCCCCCGGGACTGAAGCTTTCTTT	CASSAGQAPGTEAFF
few	TRBJ2-5	NA	TRBV19	TGTGCCAGTAGTATACAGGGGAGGGAGACCCAGTACTTC	CASSIQGRETQYF
NA	TRBJ2-5	NA	TRBV7-2	TGTGCCAGCAGCCCGGACTACAACCAAGAGACCCAGTACTTC	CASSPDYNQETQYF
few	TRBJ2-7	TRBD2	TRBV27	TGTGCCACCAGAAGCGGGGGGAGTCTCTACGAGCAGTACTTC	CATRSGGSLYEQYF
few	TRBJ1-2	NA	TRBV15	TGTGCCACCAGCAGAGATGACGGGGTCGGCTACACCTTC	CATSRDDGVGYTF
few	TRBJ2-5	NA	TRBV18	TGTGCCAGCTCACCACCAGGGTCGGTAGAGACCCAGTACTTC	CASSPPGSVETQYF
once	TRBJ2-3	TRBD2	TRBV7-8	TGTGCCAGCAGCTCAGCGGGATTCTACACAGATACGCAGTATTTT	CASSSAGFYTDTQYF
NA	TRBJ2-6	NA	TRBV6-5	TGTGCCAGCAGTGAAGGGACAGGGGCCAACGTCCTGACTTTC	CASSEGTGANVLTF
NA	TRBJ2-6	TRBD1	TRBV2	TGTGCCAGCATCCTGGACAGGGATGGGGCCAACGTCCTGACTTTC	CASILDRDGANVLTF
few	TRBJ1-2	TRBD1	TRBV16	TGTGCCAGCAGCCAATTCAGGGGGTATGGCTACACCTTC	CASSQFRGYGYTF
NA	TRBJ2-5	NA	TRBV10-1	TGCGCCAGCAGTGAGTCGAGTAGGCTCCAACTCAGGGGCCAAGAGACCCAGTACTTC	CASSESSRLQLRGQETQYF
NA	TRBJ2-7	NA	TRBV4-2	TGTGCCAGCAGCCAAGATTACGGGAGCTCCTACGAGCAGTACTTC	CASSQDYGSSYEQYF
many	TRBJ1-2	NA	TRBV28	TGTGCCAGCAGACGGGACCCTACGAACTATGGCTACACCTTC	CASRRDPTNYGYTF
NA	TRBJ2-5	TRBD2	TRBV4-2	TGTGCCAGCAGCCAAGATCGGGCTAGCGGGCTACAGTACTTC	CASSQDRASGLQYF
NA	TRBJ1-1	NA	TRBV6-6	TGTGCCAGCATGGGTTGGGCGCCCAGTCAGGCTTTCTTT	CASMGWAPSQAFF
once	TRBJ2-5	TRBD1	TRBV7-9	TGTGCCAGCAGCCGGACAGGGCACCAAGAGACCCAGTACTTC	CASSRTGHQETQYF
few	TRBJ1-2	TRBD1	TRBV28	TGTGCCAGCAGCTCACAGGGGTTTGGCTACACCTTC	CASSSQGFGYTF
NA	TRBJ2-7	TRBD2	TRBV18	TGTGCCAGCTCGCCAGATCCGGGACTAGCGGGGGCACAGTACTTC	CASSPDPGLAGAQYF
NA	TRBJ2-4	NA	TRBV14	TGTGCCAGCAGCCAAGTAGGGTCCAAAAACATTCAGTACTTC	CASSQVGSKNIQYF
few	TRBJ1-1	NA	TRBV7-3	TGTGCCACCAGGACGGGCCAGAACACTGAAGCTTTCTTT	CATRTGQNTEAFF
NA	TRBJ2-2	NA	TRBV11-2	TGTGCCAGCAGCTTCCCCGAGACTAGTATTGCCGGGGAGCTGTTTTTT	CASSFPETSIAGELFF
NA	TRBJ1-1	NA	TRBV7-8	TGTGCCAGCAGCCGGGAACAGGGTGTTGGTATATACACTGAAGCTTTCTTT	CASSREQGVGIYTEAFF
NA	TRBJ1-4	NA	TRBV18	TGTGCCAGCTCACCTGACAGGCTTGCAACTAATGAAAAACTGTTTTTT	CASSPDRLATNEKLFF
many	TRBJ1-1	TRBD1	TRBV18	TGTGCCACCTTTGACAGGGTTCGAACTGAAGCTTTCTTT	CATFDRVRTEAFF
NA	TRBJ2-7	NA	TRBV6-1	TGTGCCAGCGGCAGCTACGAGCAGTACTTC	CASGSYEQYF
many	TRBJ2-3	TRBD2	TRBV7-3	TGTGCCAGCTCAACCCAGGGAGGGCACACAGATACGCAGTATTTT	CASSTQGGHTDTQYF
few	TRBJ1-2	NA	TRBV28	TGTGCCAGCAGTTCGGGGGTTCTTAAAGCCTTC	CASSSGVLKAF
few	TRBJ2-7	TRBD2	TRBV29-1	TGCAGCGTTGCGAGACTAGCGGGAGGGCGAGGCGAGCAGTACTTC	CSVARLAGGRGEQYF
NA	TRBJ2-1	TRBD2	TRBV23-1	TGCGCCAGCAGTCAATCATCCGTCCTAAGGACTAGCGGGAGCAACAATGAGCAGTTCTTC	CASSQSSVLRTSGSNNEQFF
NA	TRBJ2-3	NA	TRBV13	TGTGCCAGCAGTCCCCCTAGCCCCTTTTTT	CASSPPSPFF
NA	TRBJ2-5	TRBD2	TRBV9	TGTGCCAGCAGCGAAACTAGCGGTCAAGAGACCCAGTACTTC	CASSETSGQETQYF
few	TRBJ2-7	NA	TRBV11-1	TGTGCCAGCAGCTCCCGACTACAGGAATCCGAGCAGTACTTC	CASSSRLQESEQYF
many	TRBJ2-3	NA	TRBV10-3	TGTGCCATCAGTGGTCTGGGCACAGATACGCAGTATTTT	CAISGLGTDTQYF
NA	TRBJ2-7	TRBD2	TRBV4-1	TGCGCCAGCAGCCTAGGGACTAGCGGGACCGAGCAGTACTTC	CASSLGTSGTEQYF
NA	TRBJ2-5	NA	TRBV5-4	TGTGCCAGCAGCTTGGGAGAGGGACTCCTAGAGACCCAGTACTTC	CASSLGEGLLETQYF
few	TRBJ1-4	TRBD1	TRBV7-9	TGTGCCAGCAGCTACGGACAGGGGTCGGAAAAACTGTTTTTT	CASSYGQGSEKLFF
many	TRBJ2-2	TRBD2	TRBV10-3	TGTGCCATCACCACCACAGGGACTAGCGGGCACGGGGAGCTGTTTTTT	CAITTTGTSGHGELFF
NA	TRBJ2-1	TRBD1	TRBV7-3	TGTGCCAGCAGCTCGGGAGCAGGGGGCGCGTACAATGAGCAGTTCTTC	CASSSGAGGAYNEQFF
NA	TRBJ2-5	NA	TRBV7-2	TGTGCCAGCAGCTCTAACTCCCGGGACATTTCAGAGACCCAGTACTTC	CASSSNSRDISETQYF
NA	TRBJ2-1	TRBD2	TRBV6-1	TGTGCCAGCAGTCCTAGCGGGAGTGGGTACAATGAGCAGTTCTTC	CASSPSGSGYNEQFF